These 3 T cell receptor beta chains share one sample of origin, sequenced in a study of cytomegalovirus exposure and HLA in healthy donors (dated by TCRdb to about 2017). The library was prepared using the immunoSEQ multiplex PCR assay. For the multiplex PCR, a mixture combining 60 forward primers for TCR Vbeta segments and 13 reverse primers for TCR Jbeta segments was used. TCRdb re-hosts the immuneACCESS table, in-frame sequences only. Its copies lack some clones; in the studies checked, an unresolved V gene accounts for under half of them, and the cause for the rest is not known. Across this sample there are 170,000 or so clones, with about four fifths seen only once. The ten largest make up 1.5% to 2% of the sample. Sequenced sample: PBMCs. All receptors derive from a man aged 50-59 years in good health and CMV-seronegative.

The chain recombines TRBV9 with TRBJ1-2; D is unresolved. This CDR3 region has 14 residues. V was pared by 2 bases and J by 7 bases, with 15 bases between. The germline gives CDR1 SGDLS, CDR2 YYNGEE. This chain's CDR3 is CASSVDVSPRGYTF. The CDR3 coding sequence is TGTGCCAGCAGCGTTGATGTATCGCCGCGTGGCTACACCTTC.

The chain has TRBV27 and TRBJ1-3; D perhaps matches TRBD1 (5 bases). Germline V lookup: CDR1 MNHEY, CDR2 SMNVEV (reference sequence). The CDR3 is 14 residues long. Deletions cut 4 bases from V and 7 bases from J, with 14 bases between. In nucleotides, the CDR3 is TGTGCCAGCAGTTACCAGGGAAGCGGGAACACCATATATTTT. Translated: CASSYQGSGNTIYF.

V and J are TRBV11-2 and TRBJ2-7, with D possibly being TRBD2 (5 bases). Trimming took off 0 bases at V and 7 bases at J, with 10 bases between the two ends. Germline V gene data show CDR1 as SGHAT and CDR2 as FQNNGV. The CDR3 consists of 13 residues. CDR3 DNA: TGTGCCAGCAGCTTAGAAGCCCGCGGGGAGCAGTACTTC. Amino acid sequence: CASSLEARGEQYF.